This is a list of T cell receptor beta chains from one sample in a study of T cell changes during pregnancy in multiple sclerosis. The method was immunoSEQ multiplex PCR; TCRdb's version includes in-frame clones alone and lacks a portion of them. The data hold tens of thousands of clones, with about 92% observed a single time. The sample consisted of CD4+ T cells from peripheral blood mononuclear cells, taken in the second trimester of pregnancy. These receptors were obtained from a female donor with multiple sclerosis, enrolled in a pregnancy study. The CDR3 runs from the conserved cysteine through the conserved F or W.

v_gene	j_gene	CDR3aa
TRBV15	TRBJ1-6	CATSRDGAPKAPLHF
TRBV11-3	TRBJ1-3	CASSLKQGNTIYF
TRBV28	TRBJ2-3	CASSASVTDTQYF
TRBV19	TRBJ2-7	CASSILGLAGAEQYF
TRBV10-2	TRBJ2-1	CASTIAGGIYNEQFF
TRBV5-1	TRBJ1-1	CASSLPEPNTEAFF
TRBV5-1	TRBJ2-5	CASSLHPGGQETQYF
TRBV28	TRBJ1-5	CASSLLGQNQPQHF
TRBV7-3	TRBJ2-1	CASSGGPGYNEQFF
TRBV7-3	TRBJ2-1	CASSLTGLAGGRNEQFF
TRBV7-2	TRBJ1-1	CASSSMAQNTEAFF
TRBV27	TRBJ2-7	CASRGPDRVEQYF
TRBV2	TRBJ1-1	CASQVMQGVEAFF
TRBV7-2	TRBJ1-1	CASSWDSGGTEAFF
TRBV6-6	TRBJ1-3	CASSRGGNTIYF
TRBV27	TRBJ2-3	CASSRVDTQYF
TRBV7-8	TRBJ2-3	CASSPRERGLSTDTQYF
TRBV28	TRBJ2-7	CASSLLRDRASYEQYF
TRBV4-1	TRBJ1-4	CASSQQARVGEKLFF
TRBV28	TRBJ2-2	CASIGTGVTGELFF
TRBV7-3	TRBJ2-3	CASSLLARGQADTQYF
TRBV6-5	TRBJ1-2	CASSYKYGQNYGYTF
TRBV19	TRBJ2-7	CASNTRDRPYEQYF
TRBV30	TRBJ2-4	CAWSERQGKNIQYF
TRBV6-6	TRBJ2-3	CASSYPLAKAADTQYF
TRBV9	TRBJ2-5	CASSPMGGDQETQYF
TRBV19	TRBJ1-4	CASHAVISEKLFF
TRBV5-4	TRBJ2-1	CATPSRPGTSEWNEQFF
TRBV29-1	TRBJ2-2	CSVVGRGRSGELFF
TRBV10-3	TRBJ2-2	CAIGDRGRATGNTGELFF
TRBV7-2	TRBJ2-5	CASSLVKQETQYF
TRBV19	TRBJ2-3	CASSIDRGGSFTDTQYF
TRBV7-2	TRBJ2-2	CASSLHRAAGELFF
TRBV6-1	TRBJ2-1	CASSGSGEHNEQFF
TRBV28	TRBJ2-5	CASSLYSGRPQETQYF
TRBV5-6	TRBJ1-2	CASSSLQGEGYGYTF
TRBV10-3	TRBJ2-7	CAIRADGLWQYF